This T cell receptor beta chain derives from a study of T cells in Graves' hyperthyroidism and ophthalmopathy. Authors of the study amplified TCR beta CDR3 regions from RNA transcripts. A set of HTBI primers served as the primers for a first-round RT-PCR of the TCR CDR3. TCRdb ran MiXCR on the multiplex PCR reads and lists one entry per CDR3 protein. Here the sample spans about 610,000 distinct CDR3 sequences, about 15% being singletons. Lactation, pregnancy, other autoimmune disease or uncontrolled infection led to exclusion of patients. PBMCs were obtained from 9.5 to 10 ml fresh peripheral blood. CDR3 size: 14 residues. Trimming took 4 bases from V and 5 from J; bases not matched to a gene: 7. This clonotype was recorded a few times.

V usage is TRBV12-3 or TRBV12-4 and J usage is TRBJ2-7; 8 bases are a match to TRBD2. Material for sequencing was blood. The clonotype was recovered from a woman in her 40s with Graves' ophthalmopathy. The CDR3 region has the DNA TGTGCCAGCAGTTCGTCGACTAGCGCGAACGAGCAGTACTTC. Translating it yields CASSSSTSANEQYF.